This TCR beta chain is from a study of beta chain features in type 1 diabetes. The study, taken as a whole, reports: Resolution of whether HLA type affects TCRB rearrangement was not achieved here. Researchers reported that naive, central memory and Treg TCRB repertoires appeared more similar in patients than in healthy donors.

To note about this clone: Its antigen is as yet unknown.

V was shortened by 4 bases and J by 0 bases, with 13 bases between the two germline ends. Per germline, CDR1 MNHNS and CDR2 SASEGT. The CDR3 is 17 amino acids. Every bit of the isolated RNA underwent reverse transcription, so sequencing read expressed TCRB transcripts. TCRdb's copy holds only in-frame clones and misses some; the assay was immunoSEQ multiplex PCR. This sample has 130,000 or so clones, with roughly 9.7% found just once. Without exception, sorted populations had purity beyond 95%. The receptor's source is a woman in her thirties or forties in good health. This chain links TRBV6-1 with TRBJ2-6, with a possible D match to TRBD1 (5 bases). Sequencing input: central memory CD4+ T cells from blood. The CDR3 loop is CASSATAFTSGANVLTF. The CDR3 nucleotides are TGTGCCAGCAGTGCGACAGCCTTTACCTCTGGGGCCAACGTCCTGACTTTC.